A single sample gave rise to the 3 T cell receptor beta chains below, sequenced in a study of control samples from healthy donors and cancer patients. Sequenced by immunoSEQ multiplex PCR; TCRdb stores in-frame clones only, minus some. This table has around 58,000 clones, 88% appearing once. The sequenced sample consisted of blood. The receptors were sampled from a man between 45 and 60 years old in good health.

The chain carries TRBV3-1 (or the pseudogene TRBV3-2) and TRBJ2-7; D might be TRBD2 (6 bases). The CDR3 is 16 amino acids. Germline CDR1 LGHDT, CDR2 YNNKEL (reference sequence). V gave up 0 bases and J gave up 0 bases, with 12 bases separating them. The DNA of the CDR3 is TGTGCCAGCAGCCAAGATAACAGCGGGCCCTCCTACGAGCAGTACTTC. Translating gives CASSQDNSGPSYEQYF.

This clone has just one count. This sequence joins TRBV18 and TRBJ1-1, with 8 bases fitting TRBD1. V shed 3 bases and J 1 base; nucleotides not matched to a gene: 7. The CDR3 is made up of 16 amino acids. Germline V gene lookup returns CDR1 KGHSH and CDR2 LQKENI. The CDR3 spells CASSPRTGRGNTEAFF. CDR3 nucleotide sequence: TGTGCCAGCTCACCGAGGACAGGGAGGGGGAACACTGAAGCTTTCTTT.

The chain employs TRBV7-9 and TRBJ2-3, with D uncertain. V lost 5 bases to trimming and J lost 2 bases, with 14 bases between them. Germline V lookup: CDR1 SEHNR, CDR2 FQNEAQ (reference sequence). This CDR3 is built from 15 residues. CDR3 coding DNA: TGTGCCAGCAGCGCTCTCTTAGGGTTCACAGATACGCAGTATTTT. It is translated as CASSALLGFTDTQYF.